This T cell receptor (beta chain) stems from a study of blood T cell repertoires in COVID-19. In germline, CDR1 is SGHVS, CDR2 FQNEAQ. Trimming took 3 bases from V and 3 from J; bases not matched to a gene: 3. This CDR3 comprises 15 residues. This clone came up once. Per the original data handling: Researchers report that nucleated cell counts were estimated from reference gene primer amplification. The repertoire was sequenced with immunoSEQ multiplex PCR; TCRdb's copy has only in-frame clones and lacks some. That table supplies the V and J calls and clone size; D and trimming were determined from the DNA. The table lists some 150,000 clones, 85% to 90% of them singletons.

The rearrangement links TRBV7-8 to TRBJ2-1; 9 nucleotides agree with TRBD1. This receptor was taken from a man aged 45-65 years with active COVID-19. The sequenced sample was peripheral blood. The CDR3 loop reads CASSFTGGGYNEQFF. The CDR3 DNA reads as TGTGCCAGCAGCTTTACAGGGGGCGGCTACAATGAGCAGTTCTTC.